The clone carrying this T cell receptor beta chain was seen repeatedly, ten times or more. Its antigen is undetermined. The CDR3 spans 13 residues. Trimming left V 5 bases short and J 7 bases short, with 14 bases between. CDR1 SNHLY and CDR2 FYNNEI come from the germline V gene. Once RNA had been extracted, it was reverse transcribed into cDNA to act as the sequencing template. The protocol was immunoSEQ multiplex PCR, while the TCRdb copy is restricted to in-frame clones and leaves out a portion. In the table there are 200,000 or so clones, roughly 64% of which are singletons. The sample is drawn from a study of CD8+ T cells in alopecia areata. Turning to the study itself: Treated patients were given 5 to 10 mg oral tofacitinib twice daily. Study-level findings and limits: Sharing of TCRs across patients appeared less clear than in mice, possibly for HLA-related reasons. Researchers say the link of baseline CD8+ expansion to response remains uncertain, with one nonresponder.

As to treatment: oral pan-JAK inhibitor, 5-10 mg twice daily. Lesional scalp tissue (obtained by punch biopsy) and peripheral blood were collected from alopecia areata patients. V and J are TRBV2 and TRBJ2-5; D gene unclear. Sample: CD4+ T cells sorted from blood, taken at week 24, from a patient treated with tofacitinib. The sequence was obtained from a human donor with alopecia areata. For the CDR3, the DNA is TGTGCCAGCAGTAGACAAGGACCGGGGACCCAGTACTTC. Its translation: CASSRQGPGTQYF.